One and the same sample provided the 5 T cell receptor beta chains below, sequenced in a study of T cell responses to AZD1222 COVID-19 vaccine (dated by TCRdb to about 2021). This sample's time point label indicates: about 28 days (+/-7) after the second vaccine dose. Library preparation was by the immunoSEQ multiplex PCR assay. TCRdb re-hosts the immuneACCESS table, in-frame sequences only. Its copies lack some clones; in the studies checked, an unresolved V gene accounts for under half of them, and the cause for the rest is not known. This sample is represented by approximately 150,000 clones; roughly 92% of them were singletons. Roughly 5% of the sample belongs to the ten largest clones. The starting material was peripheral blood, obtained 28 days after the second AZD1222 dose. These receptors all stem from an adult who received the AZD1222 COVID-19 vaccine.

This clone was observed once. The V call is TRBV7-2, the J call TRBJ2-1; 12 bases are a match to TRBD2. The CDR3 is made up of 16 amino acids. V shed 5 bases, J shed 7 bases, and the junction held 9 bases outside the gene matches. CDR1 is SGHTA and CDR2 is FQGNSA in the germline V gene. CDR3: CASSPQVGLAGNEQFF. DNA for the CDR3: TGTGCCAGCAGCCCCCAGGTAGGACTAGCGGGAAATGAGCAGTTCTTC.

CDR3 in DNA: TGCGCCAGCAGCCAGGCGGGACAGGGGCGCTATGGCTACACCTTC. Its protein is CASSQAGQGRYGYTF. The chain employs TRBV4-1 and TRBJ1-2, with 10 positions matching TRBD1. This CDR3 comprises 15 residues. CDR1 and CDR2 from the germline V gene are MGHRA and YSYEKL. Trimming took 3 bases from V and 4 from J; bases not matched to a gene: 5.

V usage is TRBV10-3 and J usage is TRBJ2-7, with TRBD1 matching 9 bases. The length of the CDR3 is 16 residues. The V segment lost 6 bases and the J segment 1 base; nucleotides outside the gene matches: 10. Germline CDR1 is ENHRY and CDR2 is SYGVKD. The DNA of the CDR3 is TGTGCCATCAGCGACCCCGACAGGGGGTCGTCCTACGAGCAGTACTTC. Residues: CAISDPDRGSSYEQYF.

The chain employs TRBV6-2 or TRBV6-3 and TRBJ1-6; tentative D call: TRBD1 (5 bases). CDR3 length: 14 residues. Trimming left V 4 bases short and J 6 bases short, with 10 bases between. CDR1 is MNHEY and CDR2 is SVGEGT in the germline V gene. The CDR3 sequence: CASSSPGFNSPLHF. The CDR3 coding sequence is TGTGCCAGCAGTTCTCCAGGGTTTAATTCACCCCTCCACTTT.

This sequence joins TRBV6-5 and TRBJ2-1, with a weak D call TRBD2 (6 bases). Germline V CDR1 and CDR2: MNHEY, SVGAGI. V shed 4 bases and J shed 7 bases, with 17 bases lying between them. CDR3 size: 15 residues. DNA of the CDR3: TGTGCCAGCAGTTCCCGGCCTAGCCGGGAGAATGAGCAGTTCTTC. Translating gives CASSSRPSRENEQFF.